A selection of T cell receptor beta chains follows, all from one sample in a study of molecular identifiers for immune sequencing clone quantification. TCRdb analysed the PCR reads with MiXCR anew, one entry per CDR3 protein. Seen here are some 590,000 distinct CDR3 sequences, about 25% observed once, and the top ten hold about 0.8%. What was sequenced was naive CD8+ T cells from blood, with Jurkat cell RNA spiked in. The receptors were sampled from a human donor in good health. Some libraries in this study had Jurkat cell RNA spiked in. Both conserved end residues are part of each CDR3. Fields, in order: CDR3 protein, CDR3 DNA, J gene, V gene, D gene, clone size. The D gene is left open where the match is weak. The size entry is marked missing in some rows and otherwise reads once, few, many or a size class.

CDR3aa: CAHRDGGTEAFF; CDR3nt: TGTGCCCATAGGGACGGTGGCACTGAAGCTTTCTTT; j_gene: TRBJ1-1; v_gene: TRBV30; d_gene: .; abundance: many
CDR3aa: CAWSLWGSYEQYF; CDR3nt: TGTGCCTGGAGTTTATGGGGCTCCTACGAGCAGTACTTC; j_gene: TRBJ2-7; v_gene: TRBV30; d_gene: .; abundance: many
CDR3aa: CASSVRDSLAGANVLTF; CDR3nt: TGTGCCAGCAGCGTACGGGACAGCCTGGCTGGGGCCAACGTCCTGACTTTC; j_gene: TRBJ2-6; v_gene: TRBV9; d_gene: TRBD1; abundance: many
CDR3aa: CASSLDPGGDYNEQFF; CDR3nt: TGTGCCAGCAGTTTGGATCCGGGGGGAGATTACAATGAGCAGTTCTTC; j_gene: TRBJ2-1; v_gene: TRBV27; d_gene: TRBD2; abundance: few
CDR3aa: CASSEYRGFSDTQYF; CDR3nt: TGTGCCAGCAGTGAGTACAGGGGGTTCTCAGATACGCAGTATTTT; j_gene: TRBJ2-3; v_gene: TRBV2; d_gene: TRBD1; abundance: .
CDR3aa: CASSSRAGSIGELFF; CDR3nt: TGTGCCAGCAGCTCACGGGCGGGATCGATCGGGGAGCTGTTTTTT; j_gene: TRBJ2-2; v_gene: TRBV7-3; d_gene: .; abundance: .
CDR3aa: CASSLTREGSTDTQYF; CDR3nt: TGTGCCAGCAGTTTAACCCGTGAGGGTAGCACAGATACGCAGTATTTT; j_gene: TRBJ2-3; v_gene: TRBV27; d_gene: .; abundance: many
CDR3aa: CASRRTRPYEQYF; CDR3nt: TGTGCCAGCCGTAGGACTCGCCCCTACGAGCAGTACTTC; j_gene: TRBJ2-7; v_gene: TRBV6-2/TRBV6-3; d_gene: .; abundance: .
CDR3aa: CASSVGTDSYEQYF; CDR3nt: TGTGCCAGCAGCGTAGGGACTGATTCCTACGAGCAGTACTTC; j_gene: TRBJ2-7; v_gene: TRBV9; d_gene: .; abundance: many
CDR3aa: CASSIGTGTSYEQYF; CDR3nt: TGTGCCAGTAGTATAGGGACAGGGACCTCCTACGAGCAGTACTTC; j_gene: TRBJ2-7; v_gene: TRBV19; d_gene: TRBD1; abundance: .
CDR3aa: CSVWDGYEKLFF; CDR3nt: TGCAGCGTTTGGGACGGCTATGAAAAACTGTTTTTT; j_gene: TRBJ1-4; v_gene: TRBV29-1; d_gene: .; abundance: many
CDR3aa: CASSSGQEAYEQYF; CDR3nt: TGCGCCAGCAGCTCCGGGCAAGAGGCCTACGAGCAGTACTTC; j_gene: TRBJ2-7; v_gene: TRBV5-1; d_gene: .; abundance: many
CDR3aa: CASTNPGEKLFF; CDR3nt: TGTGCCAGCACAAATCCAGGGGAAAAACTGTTTTTT; j_gene: TRBJ1-4; v_gene: TRBV2; d_gene: .; abundance: few